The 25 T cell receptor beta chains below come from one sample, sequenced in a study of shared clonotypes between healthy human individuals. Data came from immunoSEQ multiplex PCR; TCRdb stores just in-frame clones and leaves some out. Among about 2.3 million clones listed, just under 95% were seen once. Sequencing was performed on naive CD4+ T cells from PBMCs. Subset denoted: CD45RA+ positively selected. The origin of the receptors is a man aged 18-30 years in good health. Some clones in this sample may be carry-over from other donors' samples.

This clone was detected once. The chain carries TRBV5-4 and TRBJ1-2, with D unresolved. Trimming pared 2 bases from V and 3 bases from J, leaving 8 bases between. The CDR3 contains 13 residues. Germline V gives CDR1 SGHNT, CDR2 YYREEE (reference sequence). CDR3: CASSLSQHYGYTF. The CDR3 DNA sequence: TGTGCCAGCAGCTTATCACAGCACTATGGCTACACCTTC.

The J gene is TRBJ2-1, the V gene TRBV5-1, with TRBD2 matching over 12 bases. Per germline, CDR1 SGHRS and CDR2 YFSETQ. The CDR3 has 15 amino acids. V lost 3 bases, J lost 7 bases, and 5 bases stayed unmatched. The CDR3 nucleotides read TGCGCCAGCAGCTCTCTAGCGGGAGGGAAGAATGAGCAGTTCTTC. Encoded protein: CASSSLAGGKNEQFF.

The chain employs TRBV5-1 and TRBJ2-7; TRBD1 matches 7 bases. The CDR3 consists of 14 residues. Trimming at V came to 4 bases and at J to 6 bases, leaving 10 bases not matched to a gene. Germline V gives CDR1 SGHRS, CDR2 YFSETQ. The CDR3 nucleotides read TGCGCCAGCAGCACGACAGGGCCCCTCTCCGAGCAGTACTTC. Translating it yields CASSTTGPLSEQYF.

The CDR3 protein is CASSWTGSPLLNYGYTF. The CDR3 coding sequence is TGTGCCAGCAGTTGGACAGGATCCCCGCTCCTTAACTATGGCTACACCTTC. The chain has TRBV28 and TRBJ1-2, with TRBD1 identical over 7 bases. Per the germline V gene, CDR1 is MDHEN and CDR2 is SYDVKM. This CDR3 has 17 amino acids. The V segment lost 4 bases and the J segment 1 base; nucleotides outside the gene matches: 12.

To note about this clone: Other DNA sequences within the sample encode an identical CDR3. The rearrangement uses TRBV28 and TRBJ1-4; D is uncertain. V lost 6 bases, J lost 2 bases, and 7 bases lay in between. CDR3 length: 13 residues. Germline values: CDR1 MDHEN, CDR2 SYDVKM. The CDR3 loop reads CASSESTNEKLFF. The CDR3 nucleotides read TGTGCCAGCAGCGAAAGCACTAATGAAAAACTGTTTTTT. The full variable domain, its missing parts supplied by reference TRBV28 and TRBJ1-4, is DVKVTQSSRYLVKRTGEKVFLECVQDMDHENMFWYRQDPGLGLRLIYFSYDVKMKEKGDIPEGYSVSREKKERFSLILESASTNQTSMYLCASSESTNEKLFFGSGTQLSVL.

The CDR3 sequence: CATSRVRTGGEQYF. The DNA of the CDR3 is TGTGCCACCAGCAGAGTTAGGACCGGGGGGGAGCAGTACTTC. The rearrangement joins TRBV15 to TRBJ2-7, with 7 positions matching TRBD2. Trimming cost V 1 base and J 7 bases; bases outside gene matches: 7. The CDR3 totals 14 residues. CDR1 is LNHNV, CDR2 YYDKDF, per germline (reference sequence).

The CDR3 region has the DNA TGTGCCAGCAGCTCGAGGGTCTCTGGGGCCCACTACAATGAGCAGTTCTTC. Translating gives CASSSRVSGAHYNEQFF. The V gene is TRBV7-6, the J gene TRBJ2-1; either TRBD1 or TRBD2 may fit D (5 bases each). Germline V CDR1 and CDR2: SGHVS, FNYEAQ. This CDR3 is 17 amino acids long. V shed 4 bases and J shed 3 bases, with 19 bases lying between them.

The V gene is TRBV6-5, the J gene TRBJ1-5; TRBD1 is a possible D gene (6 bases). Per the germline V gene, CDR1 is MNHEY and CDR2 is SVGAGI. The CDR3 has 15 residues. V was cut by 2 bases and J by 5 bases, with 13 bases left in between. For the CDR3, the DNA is TGTGCCAGCAGTTACGGGGGGGCGGGAGATCAGCCCCAGCATTTT. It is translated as CASSYGGAGDQPQHF.

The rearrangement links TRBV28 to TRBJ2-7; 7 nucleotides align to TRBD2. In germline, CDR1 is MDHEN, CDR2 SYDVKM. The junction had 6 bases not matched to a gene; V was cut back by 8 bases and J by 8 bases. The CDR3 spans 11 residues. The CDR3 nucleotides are TGTGCCAGCCGGGGAGGGGTCAAGCAGTACTTC. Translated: CASRGGVKQYF. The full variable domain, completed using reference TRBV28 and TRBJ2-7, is DVKVTQSSRYLVKRTGEKVFLECVQDMDHENMFWYRQDPGLGLRLIYFSYDVKMKEKGDIPEGYSVSREKKERFSLILESASTNQTSMYLCASRGGVKQYFGPGTRLTVT.

This chain's CDR3 is CASSQDTPGAVRFF. The CDR3 DNA sequence: TGCGCCAGCAGCCAAGATACGCCGGGGGCAGTGCGGTTCTTC. The chain uses TRBV4-1 and TRBJ2-1; D is tentatively TRBD1 or TRBD2 (6 bases each). The V end was cut by 0 bases, the J end by 15 bases, with 18 bases between. The CDR3 is made up of 14 amino acids. In germline, CDR1 is MGHRA, CDR2 YSYEKL.

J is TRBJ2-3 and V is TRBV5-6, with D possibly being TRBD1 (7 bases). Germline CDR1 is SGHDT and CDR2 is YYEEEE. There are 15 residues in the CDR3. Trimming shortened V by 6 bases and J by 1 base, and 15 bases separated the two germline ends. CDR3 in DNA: TGTGCCAGCACCGCAGGGGGGCGGGGCACAGATACGCAGTATTTT. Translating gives CASTAGGRGTDTQYF.

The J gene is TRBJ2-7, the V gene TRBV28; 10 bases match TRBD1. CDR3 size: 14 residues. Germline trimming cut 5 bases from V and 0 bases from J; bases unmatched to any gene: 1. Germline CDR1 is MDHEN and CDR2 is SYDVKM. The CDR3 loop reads CASSGTGDSYEQYF. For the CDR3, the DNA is TGTGCCAGCAGTGGGACAGGGGACTCCTACGAGCAGTACTTC.

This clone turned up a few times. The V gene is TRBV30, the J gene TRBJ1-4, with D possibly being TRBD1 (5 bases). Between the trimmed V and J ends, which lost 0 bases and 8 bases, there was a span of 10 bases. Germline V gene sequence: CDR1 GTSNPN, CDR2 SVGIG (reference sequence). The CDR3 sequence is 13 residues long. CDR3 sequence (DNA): TGTGCCTGGAGTGTCGGGGGAGTGGAAAAACTGTTTTTT. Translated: CAWSVGGVEKLFF.

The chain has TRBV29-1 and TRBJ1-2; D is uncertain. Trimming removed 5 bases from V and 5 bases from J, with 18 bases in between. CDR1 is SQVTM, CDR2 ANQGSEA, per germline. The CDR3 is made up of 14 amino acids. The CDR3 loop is CSVNLRFVEYGYTF. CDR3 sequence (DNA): TGCAGCGTTAATCTTCGGTTTGTGGAGTATGGCTACACCTTC.

The CDR3 sequence: CASSYLNTGELFF. The DNA of the CDR3 is TGCGCCAGCAGCTATTTAAACACCGGGGAGCTGTTTTTT. This chain joins TRBV5-1 and TRBJ2-2; D unclear. CDR3 size: 13 residues. In germline, CDR1 is SGHRS, CDR2 YFSETQ. Trimming pared 3 bases from V and 2 bases from J, leaving 5 bases between.

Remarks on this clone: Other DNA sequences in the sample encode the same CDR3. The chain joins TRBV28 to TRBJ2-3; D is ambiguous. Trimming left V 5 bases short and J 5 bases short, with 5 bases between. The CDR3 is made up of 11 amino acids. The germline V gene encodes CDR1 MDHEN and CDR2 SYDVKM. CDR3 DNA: TGTGCCAGCAGTCTCAGAGATACGCAGTATTTT. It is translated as CASSLRDTQYF.

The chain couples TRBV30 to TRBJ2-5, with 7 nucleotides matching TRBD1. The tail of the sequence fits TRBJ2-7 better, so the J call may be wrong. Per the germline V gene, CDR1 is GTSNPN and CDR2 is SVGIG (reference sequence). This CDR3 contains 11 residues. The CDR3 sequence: CAWDRAYEQYF. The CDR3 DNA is TGTGCCTGGGACAGGGCCTACGAGCAGTACTTC.

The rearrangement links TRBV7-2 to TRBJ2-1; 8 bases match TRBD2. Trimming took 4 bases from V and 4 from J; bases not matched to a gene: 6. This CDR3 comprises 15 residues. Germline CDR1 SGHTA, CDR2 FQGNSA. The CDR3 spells CASSWASSGYNEQFF. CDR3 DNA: TGTGCCAGCAGCTGGGCGTCTAGCGGGTACAATGAGCAGTTCTTC.

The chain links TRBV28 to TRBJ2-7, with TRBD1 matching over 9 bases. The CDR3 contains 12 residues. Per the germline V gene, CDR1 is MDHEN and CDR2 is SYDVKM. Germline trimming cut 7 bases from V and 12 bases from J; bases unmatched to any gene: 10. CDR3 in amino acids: CASTGDRAGLYF. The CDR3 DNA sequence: TGTGCCAGCACCGGGGACAGGGCCGGTTTGTACTTC.

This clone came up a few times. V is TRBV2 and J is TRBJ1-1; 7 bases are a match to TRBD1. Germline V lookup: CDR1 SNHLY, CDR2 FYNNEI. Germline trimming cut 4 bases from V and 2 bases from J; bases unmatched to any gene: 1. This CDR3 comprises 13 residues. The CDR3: CASSAGGNTEAFF. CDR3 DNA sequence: TGTGCCAGCAGTGCAGGGGGTAACACTGAAGCTTTCTTT. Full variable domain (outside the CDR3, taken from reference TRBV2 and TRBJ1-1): EPEVTQTPSHQVTQMGQEVILRCVPISNHLYFYWYRQILGQKVEFLVSFYNNEISEKSEIFDDQFSVERPDGSNFTLKIRSTKLEDSAMYFCASSAGGNTEAFFGQGTRLTVV.

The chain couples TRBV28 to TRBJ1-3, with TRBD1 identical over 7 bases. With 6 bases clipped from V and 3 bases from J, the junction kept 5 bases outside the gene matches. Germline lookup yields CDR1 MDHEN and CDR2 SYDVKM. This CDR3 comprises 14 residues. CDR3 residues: CASSKGALGNTIYF. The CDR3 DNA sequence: TGTGCCAGCAGCAAGGGGGCACTTGGAAACACCATATATTTT.

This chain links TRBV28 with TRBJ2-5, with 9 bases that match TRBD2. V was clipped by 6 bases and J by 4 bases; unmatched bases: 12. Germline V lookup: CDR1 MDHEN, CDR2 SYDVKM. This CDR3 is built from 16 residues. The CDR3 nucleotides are TGTGCCAGCAGCCTTGCGGGGGGGGCAGGTCTAGAGACCCAGTACTTC. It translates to CASSLAGGAGLETQYF.

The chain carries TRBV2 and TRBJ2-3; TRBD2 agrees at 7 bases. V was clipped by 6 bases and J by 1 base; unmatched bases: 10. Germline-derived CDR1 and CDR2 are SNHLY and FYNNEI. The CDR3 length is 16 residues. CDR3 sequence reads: CASSPGGGTRTDTQYF. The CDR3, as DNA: TGTGCCAGCAGCCCGGGGGGAGGGACTCGCACAGATACGCAGTATTTT.

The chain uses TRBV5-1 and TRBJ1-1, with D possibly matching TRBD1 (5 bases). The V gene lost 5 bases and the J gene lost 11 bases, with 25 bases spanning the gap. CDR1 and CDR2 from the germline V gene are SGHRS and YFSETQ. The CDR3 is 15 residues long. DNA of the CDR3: TGCGCCAGCAGTCGGGACCGGGGGTCGTTACAGTGGGCTTTCTTT. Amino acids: CASSRDRGSLQWAFF.

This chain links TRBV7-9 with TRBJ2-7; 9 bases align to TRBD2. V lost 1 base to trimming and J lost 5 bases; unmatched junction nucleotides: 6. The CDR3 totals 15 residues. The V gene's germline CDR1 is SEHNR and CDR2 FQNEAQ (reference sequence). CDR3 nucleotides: TGTGCCAGCAGCTTAGGTGCGGGAGGGTTGGACGAGCAGTACTTC. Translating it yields CASSLGAGGLDEQYF.